One TCR beta chain is described in this entry. This sample is part of a study of Graves' ophthalmopathy and Graves' hyperthyroidism. Study in general: Stable hyperthyroidism meant no progression to ophthalmopathy within 18 months of follow-up.

Patients in the hyperthyroidism group, adults aged 18 to 65, were newly diagnosed, under 2 months' duration. RNA transcripts provided the template for amplifying TCR beta CDR3 regions. The first-round RT-PCR employed HTBI primers together with the Qiagen OneStep RT-PCR kit. A multiplex PCR was then performed as the second round. TCRdb re-analysed the multiplex PCR reads in MiXCR, keeping a single row per CDR3 protein. The sample carries around 1,200,000 distinct CDR3 sequences, about 35% recorded once. The CDR3 runs 15 residues. V shed 5 bases and J shed 6 bases, with 16 bases lying between them. Per the germline V gene, CDR1 is SGHVS and CDR2 is FNYEAQ.

This receptor was identified in an adult man with Graves' hyperthyroidism. The chain links TRBV7-6 to TRBJ2-2; D uncertain. Sequencing was performed on peripheral blood or thyroid tissue (not recorded which). The CDR3 DNA follows: TGTGCCAGCAGCCCCGGGCATAATGGGGCCGGGGAGCTGTTTTTT. This sequence encodes CASSPGHNGAGELFF.